The 24 T cell receptor beta chains in this list originate from one sample, sequenced in a study of shared clonotypes between healthy human individuals. Sequencing used immunoSEQ multiplex PCR; TCRdb keeps in-frame clones, though not all of them. The repertoire includes 2,100,000 or so clones, approximately 96% of them detected once, and approximately 0.13% sits in the top ten. Sample: naive CD4+ T cells sorted from blood. Stated subset: CD45RA+ positively selected. All receptors derive from a man between 18 and 29 years old in good health.

CDR3: CASTPSGTGVYEQYF. The CDR3 DNA follows: TGTGCCAGCACCCCATCGGGGACAGGGGTCTACGAGCAGTACTTC. This rearrangement joins TRBV6-1 to TRBJ2-7; TRBD1 agrees at 10 bases. Germline V gives CDR1 MNHNS, CDR2 SASEGT. The CDR3 consists of 15 residues. With 7 bases clipped from V and 3 bases from J, the junction kept 9 bases outside the gene matches.

V is TRBV10-3 and J is TRBJ2-3; 7 bases are shared with TRBD2. The CDR3 contains 13 residues. The J segment lost 2 bases and the V segment lost 6 bases, leaving 2 bases of the junction unmatched. Germline V gene data show CDR1 as ENHRY and CDR2 as SYGVKD. The CDR3 bases are TGTGCCATCAGAAGCGGGATCACAGATACGCAGTATTTT. Translation gives CAIRSGITDTQYF.

The chain has TRBV18 and TRBJ2-3, with a tentative D call TRBD1 (6 bases). Germline V CDR1 and CDR2: KGHSH, LQKENI. The CDR3 runs 14 residues. V was shortened by 3 bases and J by 6 bases, with 13 bases between the two germline ends. The DNA of the CDR3 is TGTGCCAGCTCACCCAACAGGGATTTGGATACGCAGTATTTT. It specifies CASSPNRDLDTQYF.

The chain couples TRBV6-6 to TRBJ1-5; D may be TRBD1 (5 bases). The CDR3 is 15 amino acids. The V gene lost 6 bases and the J gene lost 4 bases, with 16 bases spanning the gap. Per the germline V gene, CDR1 is MNHNY and CDR2 is SVGAGI (reference sequence). CDR3 loop: CASRLDRDPNQPQHF. The CDR3 coding sequence is TGTGCCAGCAGACTAGACCGGGACCCGAATCAGCCCCAGCATTTT.

The CDR3 here is CAISGSAESYEQYF. CDR3 nucleotide sequence: TGTGCCATCAGTGGATCGGCAGAGTCCTACGAGCAGTACTTC. V usage is TRBV10-3 and J usage is TRBJ2-7; D is unclear. CDR1 and CDR2 (germline): ENHRY, SYGVKD. Trimming took off 4 bases at V and 1 base at J, with 11 bases between the two ends. The CDR3 extends over 14 amino acids.

The chain joins TRBV5-4 to TRBJ2-2, with 9 positions matching TRBD2. Trimming at V came to 10 bases and at J to 5 bases, leaving 12 bases not matched to a gene. Germline V lookup: CDR1 SGHNT, CDR2 YYREEE (reference sequence). CDR3 length equals 15 residues. CDR3 residues: CAASPASGATGELFF. In DNA, the CDR3 is TGTGCCGCCAGCCCCGCTAGCGGGGCTACCGGGGAGCTGTTTTTT.

About this clone: Other nucleotide sequences from this sample produce the same CDR3. This chain joins TRBV2 and TRBJ1-6, with 7 bases matching TRBD1. The V gene's germline CDR1 is SNHLY and CDR2 FYNNEI. J gave up 5 bases and V 4 bases, and 2 bases lay outside the gene matches. The CDR3 consists of 14 residues. CDR3 protein: CASSGDRDNSPLHF. The DNA for the CDR3 is TGTGCCAGCAGTGGCGACAGGGATAATTCACCCCTCCACTTT.

V is TRBV30 and J is TRBJ2-5, with TRBD1 as a possible D gene (6 bases). CDR1 GTSNPN and CDR2 SVGIG come from the germline V gene (reference sequence). The CDR3 is 11 residues long. V was clipped by 3 bases and J by 6 bases, with 8 bases between them. DNA for the CDR3: TGTGCCTGGAGGGACAGAAAGACCCAGTACTTC. Protein sequence: CAWRDRKTQYF.

The V gene is TRBV6-5, the J gene TRBJ2-2; 7 positions agree with TRBD2. The CDR3 length is 15 residues. V lost 10 bases and J lost 0; bases outside the gene matches: 8. Germline V gives CDR1 MNHEY, CDR2 SVGAGI. CDR3 region: CATSLAASNTGELFF. The CDR3 DNA reads as TGTGCCACCTCGCTAGCGGCTTCGAACACCGGGGAGCTGTTTTTT.

This clone has a handful of counts. V and J are TRBV6-1 and TRBJ1-6, with D perhaps matching TRBD1 (5 bases). V gave up 2 bases and J gave up 8 bases, with 13 bases separating them. Germline V lookup: CDR1 MNHNS, CDR2 SASEGT. CDR3 length: 15 amino acids. DNA for the CDR3: TGTGCCAGCAGTGAACAGGGTTATCTGTATTCACCCCTCCACTTT. Residues: CASSEQGYLYSPLHF.

V and J are TRBV6-5 and TRBJ2-1; 12 bases agree with TRBD1. The germline V gene encodes CDR1 MNHEY and CDR2 SVGAGI. CDR3 length: 14 residues. Losses at the gene ends were 5 bases for V and 9 bases for J; bases not matched to a gene: 5. The CDR3 protein is CASSQGQGAIEQFF. CDR3 coding DNA: TGTGCCAGCAGTCAGGGACAGGGGGCGATTGAGCAGTTCTTC.

This clone was observed once. This chain uses TRBV5-1 with TRBJ2-1; TRBD2 might be the D (6 bases). The germline V gene has CDR1 SGHRS and CDR2 YFSETQ. The CDR3 is 16 amino acids. Trimming left V 5 bases short and J 8 bases short, with 23 bases between. The CDR3 region has the DNA TGCGCCAGCAGTTCCACTACTCGCGGGGTTAGCGATGAGCAGTTCTTC. Its translation: CASSSTTRGVSDEQFF. The full variable domain, its missing parts supplied by reference TRBV5-1 and TRBJ2-1, is KAGVTQTPRYLIKTRGQQVTLSCSPISGHRSVSWYQQTPGQGLQFLFEYFSETQRNKGNFPGRFSGRQFSNSRSEMNVSTLELGDSALYLCASSSTTRGVSDEQFFGPGTRLTVL.

The chain uses TRBV4-1 and TRBJ2-1; D is possibly TRBD1 (5 bases). V was cut by 4 bases and J by 0 bases, with 10 bases left in between. Germline V gene sequence: CDR1 MGHRA, CDR2 YSYEKL. This CDR3 spans 15 amino acids. The CDR3 sequence: CASSRLTGSYNEQFF. The DNA of the CDR3 is TGCGCCAGCAGCCGGCTAACAGGCTCCTACAATGAGCAGTTCTTC.

V gene TRBV2 combines with J gene TRBJ2-5, with TRBD1 matching over 7 bases. V dropped 6 bases and J dropped 6; count of bases not matched to a gene: 1. The CDR3 runs to 11 residues. Germline lookup yields CDR1 SNHLY and CDR2 FYNNEI. CDR3 coding DNA: TGTGCCAGCAGAGGGGGCCAGACCCAGTACTTC. This sequence encodes CASRGGQTQYF.

V and J are TRBV2 and TRBJ1-3; D may be TRBD1 (6 bases). The V end lost 7 bases, the J end lost 0 bases, and 13 bases lay between the germline ends. Per the germline V gene, CDR1 is SNHLY and CDR2 is FYNNEI. The CDR3 consists of 15 residues. In DNA, the CDR3 is TGTGCCAGCATTGCGGGGGCGAGCTCTGGAAACACCATATATTTT. It yields the protein CASIAGASSGNTIYF. Complete variable domain (other parts from reference TRBV2 and TRBJ1-3): EPEVTQTPSHQVTQMGQEVILRCVPISNHLYFYWYRQILGQKVEFLVSFYNNEISEKSEIFDDQFSVERPDGSNFTLKIRSTKLEDSAMYFCASIAGASSGNTIYFGEGSWLTVV.

This clone appeared once. This sequence joins TRBV15 and TRBJ2-7; TRBD1 matches at 10 bases. This CDR3 region has 15 residues. Per germline, CDR1 LNHNV and CDR2 YYDKDF (reference sequence). V shed 4 bases, J shed 3 bases, and the junction held 6 bases outside the gene matches. CDR3 coding DNA: TGTGCCACCAGCAAAGGACAGGGGGGAGACTACGAGCAGTACTTC. Protein: CATSKGQGGDYEQYF.

The CDR3 is CASSGGRLVNEQFF. The CDR3 DNA reads as TGTGCCAGCAGTGGGGGTAGGTTGGTGAATGAGCAGTTCTTC. The chain has TRBV2 and TRBJ2-1; D remains ambiguous. The CDR3 length is 14 residues. In germline, CDR1 is SNHLY, CDR2 FYNNEI. V lost 4 bases and J lost 7, with 14 bases in between.

This clone was found once. The CDR3 bases are TGTGCCAGCTCATCGCCCTGGCGGGAGCGTAAAGTAGGCACTGAAGCTTTCTTT. It specifies CASSSPWRERKVGTEAFF. V and J are TRBV18 and TRBJ1-1; no firm D call. V lost 5 bases and J lost 4, with 26 bases in between. The CDR3 totals 18 residues. In germline, CDR1 is KGHSH, CDR2 LQKENI.

The V call is TRBV30, the J call TRBJ1-1, with D perhaps TRBD1 (5 bases). This CDR3 has 12 amino acids. V was cut by 1 base and J by 4 bases, with 7 bases left in between. The germline V gene encodes CDR1 GTSNPN and CDR2 SVGIG (reference sequence). DNA for the CDR3: TGTGCCTGGAGTGACAGGAGCACTGAAGCTTTCTTT. This gives the protein CAWSDRSTEAFF.

V usage is TRBV30 and J usage is TRBJ2-7; possible D gene TRBD2, 5 bases. Trimming took 1 base from V and 6 from J, leaving 13 bases between them. This CDR3 region has 13 residues. CDR1 is GTSNPN, CDR2 SVGIG, per germline (reference sequence). Here the CDR3 DNA reads TGTGCCTGGAGTGCCAGATCGGGAACCGAGCAGTACTTC. This sequence encodes CAWSARSGTEQYF.

J is TRBJ1-5 and V is TRBV5-1; no clear D gene. CDR1 and CDR2 (germline): SGHRS, YFSETQ. The CDR3 has 16 amino acids. V lost 0 bases, J lost 0 bases, and 10 bases lay in between. CDR3 bases: TGCGCCAGCAGCTTGGGAGGACTAAATAGCAATCAGCCCCAGCATTTT. Encoded protein: CASSLGGLNSNQPQHF.

The chain couples TRBV5-4 to TRBJ1-6; D perhaps matches TRBD1 (5 bases). The CDR3 consists of 13 residues. Germline V gives CDR1 SGHNT, CDR2 YYREEE (reference sequence). Deletions cut 3 bases from V and 14 bases from J, with 15 bases between. As DNA, the CDR3 is TGTGCCAGCAGCTCCACTGACAGCCAGGCCCTCCACTTT. Its translation: CASSSTDSQALHF. Full variable domain (outside the CDR3, taken from reference TRBV5-4 and TRBJ1-6): ETGVTQSPTHLIKTRGQQVTLRCSSQSGHNTVSWYQQALGQGPQFIFQYYREEENGRGNFPPRFSGLQFPNYSSELNVNALELDDSALYLCASSSTDSQALHFGNGTRLTVT.

Here the CDR3 DNA reads TGTGCCAGTAGTTCCCAGACCGGGACACCTAATTCACCCCTCCACTTT. It encodes CASSSQTGTPNSPLHF. V is TRBV19 and J is TRBJ1-6; tentative D call: TRBD1 (6 bases). V was pared by 5 bases and J by 6 bases, with 17 bases between. The CDR3 has 16 residues. Looked up from germline, CDR1 is LNHDA and CDR2 is SQIVND (reference sequence). The full variable domain, in which reference TRBV19 and TRBJ1-6 provide the parts outside the CDR3, is DGGITQSPKYLFRKEGQNVTLSCEQNLNHDAMYWYRQDPGQGLRLIYYSQIVNDFQKGDIAEGYSVSREKKESFPLTVTSAQKNPTAFYLCASSSQTGTPNSPLHFGNGTRLTVT.

This clone was recorded once. Different DNA sequences within this sample yield the same CDR3. The gene calls are TRBV7-2 and TRBJ1-6; no definite D call. The CDR3 loop spans 12 amino acids. V lost 1 base to trimming and J lost 10 bases, with 5 bases between them. Germline values: CDR1 SGHTA, CDR2 FQGNSA. The CDR3 DNA follows: TGTGCCAGCAGCTTAGGTGGGTCACCCCTCCACTTT. It specifies CASSLGGSPLHF.